This T cell receptor (beta chain) was sequenced for a study of blood T cell repertoires in COVID-19. Method: immunoSEQ multiplex PCR; TCRdb's copy keeps in-frame clones and lacks some. There are about 25,000 clones in the sample; roughly 80% occur only once, and about 51% lies in the top ten. Trimming took off 5 bases at V and 6 bases at J, with 4 bases between the two ends. This CDR3 spans 11 amino acids. The germline V gene encodes CDR1 SNHLY and CDR2 FYNNEI. The TCR comes from a man aged 45-65 years with active or convalescent COVID-19. Sequencing input: peripheral blood. The chain links TRBV2 to TRBJ1-4; D is undetermined. Here the CDR3 reads CASSFYEKLFF. CDR3 sequence (DNA): TGTGCCAGCAGTTTCTATGAAAAACTGTTTTTT.